These 20 T cell receptor beta chains originate from one sample sequenced in a study of identical twins' blood T cells. One entry per CDR3 protein results from TCRdb running MiXCR on the 5' RACE reads. There are 400,000 or so distinct CDR3 sequences in the sample; over 25% occur only once, and roughly 5.5% lies in the top ten. Sequencing was performed on PBMCs. The receptors stem from a woman aged 18 to 49 in good health.

The rearrangement links TRBV18 to TRBJ1-1, with a possible D match to TRBD1 (5 bases). There are 14 residues in the CDR3. The V end was cut by 0 bases, the J end by 11 bases, with 16 bases between. Germline V gene sequence: CDR1 KGHSH, CDR2 LQKENI. CDR3 in amino acids: CASSPPGTGRRAFF. The CDR3 DNA reads TGTGCCAGCTCACCACCCGGGACGGGAAGACGGGCTTTCTTT.

The chain has TRBV5-5 and TRBJ2-7; 8 nucleotides align to TRBD2. Losses at the gene ends were 2 bases for V and 4 bases for J; bases not matched to a gene: 23. The CDR3 has 20 residues. Germline CDR1 reads SGHKS; CDR2 reads YYEKEE (reference sequence). CDR3: CASSLEGLASSNIKAYEQYF. CDR3 in DNA: TGTGCCAGCAGCTTAGAAGGACTAGCTTCCTCGAATATCAAAGCTTACGAGCAGTACTTC.

In its sample, this clonotype was seen a few times. The V gene is TRBV2, the J gene TRBJ2-7; tentative D call: TRBD2 (5 bases). The CDR3 has 16 residues. Trimming took 0 bases from V and 2 from J, leaving 14 bases between them. Germline V gene data show CDR1 as SNHLY and CDR2 as FYNNEI. CDR3 sequence (DNA): TGTGCCAGCAGTGAAGCACAGACTACCGTAACCTACGAGCAGTACTTC. This encodes CASSEAQTTVTYEQYF.

The chain couples TRBV3-1 to TRBJ1-2; a possible D gene is TRBD1 (6 bases). Per germline, CDR1 LGHDT and CDR2 YNNKEL (reference sequence). The CDR3 is 17 residues long. The V end was cut by 2 bases, the J end by 0 bases, with 16 bases between. The CDR3 region is CASSQRSWGPSNYGYTF. Here the CDR3 DNA reads TGTGCCAGCAGCCAACGTTCTTGGGGGCCTTCTAACTATGGCTACACCTTC.

The chain recombines TRBV20-1 with TRBJ2-1; D remains ambiguous. Trimming removed 0 bases at V and 2 bases at J, with 11 bases between. In germline, CDR1 is DFQATT, CDR2 SNEGSKA (reference sequence). This CDR3 is 15 amino acids long. DNA for the CDR3: TGCAGTGCTAGAGATAGGGTAGTACCCTACAATGAGCAGTTCTTC. This sequence encodes CSARDRVVPYNEQFF.

V usage is TRBV20-1 and J usage is TRBJ1-5, with D perhaps TRBD1 (5 bases). Trimming shortened V by 5 bases and J by 0 bases, and 14 bases separated the two germline ends. The CDR3 is made up of 15 amino acids. Germline V gene data show CDR1 as DFQATT and CDR2 as SNEGSKA (reference sequence). The CDR3 coding sequence is TGCAGTGCTGAGGCCCCGGACAATAGCAATCAGCCCCAGCATTTT. Translation: CSAEAPDNSNQPQHF.

V and J are TRBV5-1 and TRBJ1-2; D is unresolved. This CDR3 has 15 amino acids. V was pared by 0 bases and J by 5 bases, with 14 bases between. Germline V gene sequence: CDR1 SGHRS, CDR2 YFSETQ. CDR3 bases: TGCGCCAGCAGCTTGGTCGCAGTGGGAGCATATGGCTACACCTTC. It specifies CASSLVAVGAYGYTF.

A few counts support this clonotype. The chain employs TRBV25-1 and TRBJ1-1; D remains ambiguous. V was clipped by 1 base and J by 1 base, with 13 bases between them. The germline CDR1 and CDR2 sequences are MGHDK and SYGVNS. The CDR3 loop spans 16 amino acids. CDR3 loop: CASSEWPVQSNTEAFF. The CDR3 DNA reads as TGTGCCAGCAGTGAATGGCCGGTACAGTCGAACACTGAAGCTTTCTTT.

This chain uses TRBV29-1 with TRBJ2-1; the D call may be TRBD1 or TRBD2 (5 bases each). The CDR3 is 16 amino acids. V was trimmed by 7 bases and J by 0 bases, leaving 19 bases between them. The V gene's germline CDR1 is SQVTM and CDR2 ANQGSEA. The CDR3 sequence is CSAVPTGRYSYNEQFF. CDR3 sequence (DNA): TGCAGCGCTGTTCCGACGGGACGCTACTCCTACAATGAGCAGTTCTTC.

The chain combines TRBV20-1 with TRBJ2-1; the match to TRBD2 covers 8 bases. Germline V gene lookup returns CDR1 DFQATT and CDR2 SNEGSKA (reference sequence). Losses at the gene ends were 0 bases for V and 4 bases for J; bases not matched to a gene: 5. The CDR3 covers 15 residues. This chain's CDR3 is CSARDQSGGYNEQFF. CDR3 bases: TGCAGTGCTAGAGATCAGAGCGGGGGTTACAATGAGCAGTTCTTC.

The V gene is TRBV5-1, the J gene TRBJ1-1; no clear D. The CDR3 sequence is 15 residues long. V was pared by 0 bases and J by 2 bases, with 11 bases between. The germline V gene encodes CDR1 SGHRS and CDR2 YFSETQ. CDR3 sequence reads: CASSLDIGINTEAFF. In nucleotides, the CDR3 is TGCGCCAGCAGCTTGGATATAGGCATAAACACTGAAGCTTTCTTT.

V is TRBV19 and J is TRBJ2-2; TRBD1 aligns across 7 bases. The ends lost 7 bases at V and 4 bases at J; junction bases unmatched: 6. This CDR3 has 14 residues. In germline, CDR1 is LNHDA, CDR2 SQIVND (reference sequence). The chain's CDR3 is CASMGTVSTGELFF. In DNA, the CDR3 is TGTGCCAGTATGGGGACAGTCTCCACCGGGGAGCTGTTTTTT.

This clonotype was detected a few times. The chain links TRBV20-1 to TRBJ1-1, with 7 bases matching TRBD1. The CDR3 consists of 14 residues. CDR1 is DFQATT, CDR2 SNEGSKA, per germline (reference sequence). Losses at the gene ends were 2 bases for V and 3 bases for J; bases not matched to a gene: 6. In nucleotides, the CDR3 is TGCAGTGCTAGAATGGAGGGGGCGGACACTGAAGCTTTCTTT. The encoded protein is CSARMEGADTEAFF.

As to this clonotype: Possible read error: a much larger clone is one base away. The J gene is TRBJ2-2, the V gene TRBV20-1, with 7 bases aligning to TRBD1. Per the germline V gene, CDR1 is DFQATT and CDR2 is SNEGSKA (reference sequence). The CDR3 contains 14 residues. The CDR3 coding sequence is TGCAGTGCCCAGGGACAGATCTACACCGGGGAGCCGTTTTTT. Translation gives CSAQGQIYTGEPFF.

This clonotype occurred many times. A read error may account for a junction end that differs from germline. The chain combines TRBV24-1 with TRBJ1-2, with 8 nucleotides matching TRBD1. Germline CDR1 is KGHDR and CDR2 is SFDVKD. The CDR3 sequence is 14 residues long. CDR3 sequence: CATSASDRDYGYTF. The CDR3, as DNA: TGTGCCACCAGTGCCTCGGACAGGGACTACGGCTACACCTTC.

Worth noting for this clonotype: A much larger clone lies a single base off, so this may be a read error. The chain couples TRBV6-5 to TRBJ1-2; maybe TRBD1 (5 bases). Germline V CDR1 and CDR2: MNHEY, SVGAGI. V was clipped by 4 bases and J by 7 bases, with 22 bases between them. The CDR3 runs 16 residues. The chain's CDR3 is CASSFFGDRFYGGYTF. CDR3 in DNA: TGTGCCAGCAGTTTCTTTGGGGACCGCTTCTATGGTGGCTACACCTTC.

V gene TRBV9 combines with J gene TRBJ2-5; the match to TRBD1 covers 7 bases. J gave up 1 base and V 6 bases, and 6 bases lay outside the gene matches. This CDR3 is 14 amino acids long. From germline, CDR1 is SGDLS and CDR2 YYNGEE. The CDR3 DNA reads as TGTGCCAGCACCCCAGGGGGAAGCCAAGAGACCCAGTACTTC. Translation: CASTPGGSQETQYF.

This chain links TRBV18 with TRBJ1-1, with TRBD1 matching 7 bases. Looked up from germline, CDR1 is KGHSH and CDR2 is LQKENI. V shed 6 bases, J shed 1 base, and the junction held 5 bases outside the gene matches. The length of the CDR3 is 14 residues. CDR3 bases: TGTGCCAGCTCCGAACAGGGGACGAACACTGAAGCTTTCTTT. Residues: CASSEQGTNTEAFF.

The V and J genes are TRBV3-1 and TRBJ1-2; D unresolved. Germline CDR1 is LGHDT and CDR2 is YNNKEL (reference sequence). V lost 7 bases to trimming and J lost 4 bases, with 19 bases between them. This CDR3 spans 15 amino acids. In DNA, the CDR3 is TGTGCCAGCAACCACTCTCCGACTCCAAGCTATGGCTACACCTTC. It specifies CASNHSPTPSYGYTF.

At least ten counts were recorded for this clonotype. V is TRBV18 and J is TRBJ1-3, with D possibly being TRBD1 (6 bases). The CDR3 is 16 residues long. Between the trimmed V and J ends, which lost 0 bases and 4 bases, there was a span of 13 bases. Germline V gene data show CDR1 as KGHSH and CDR2 as LQKENI. CDR3 region: CASSPPNRVAGNTIYF. CDR3 sequence (DNA): TGTGCCAGCTCACCACCAAACAGGGTAGCCGGAAACACCATATATTTT.